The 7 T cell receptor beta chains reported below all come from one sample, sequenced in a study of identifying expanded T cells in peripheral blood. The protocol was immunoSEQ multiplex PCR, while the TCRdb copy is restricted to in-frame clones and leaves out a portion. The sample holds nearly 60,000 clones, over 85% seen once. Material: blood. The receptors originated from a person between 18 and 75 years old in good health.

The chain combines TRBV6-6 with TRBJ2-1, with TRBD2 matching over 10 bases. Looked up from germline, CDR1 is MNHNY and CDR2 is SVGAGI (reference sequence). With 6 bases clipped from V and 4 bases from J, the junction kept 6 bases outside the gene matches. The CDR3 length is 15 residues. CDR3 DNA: TGTGCCAGCAGCCGCCTAGCGGGGGAGTACAATGAGCAGTTCTTC. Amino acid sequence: CASSRLAGEYNEQFF.

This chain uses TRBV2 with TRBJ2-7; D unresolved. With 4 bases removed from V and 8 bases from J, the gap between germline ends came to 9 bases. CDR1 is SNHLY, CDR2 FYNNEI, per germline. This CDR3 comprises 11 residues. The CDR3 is CASSVGVQQYF. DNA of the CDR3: TGTGCCAGCAGTGTAGGAGTTCAGCAGTACTTC.

Here the CDR3 reads CASSSGTGDLREQYF. The CDR3 DNA reads as TGTGCCAGCAGTTCCGGGACAGGCGACCTCAGAGAGCAGTACTTC. This rearrangement joins TRBV6-6 to TRBJ2-7; the match to TRBD1 covers 8 bases. CDR3 size: 15 residues. CDR1 is MNHNY, CDR2 SVGAGI, per germline (reference sequence). V dropped 4 bases and J dropped 7; count of bases not matched to a gene: 12.

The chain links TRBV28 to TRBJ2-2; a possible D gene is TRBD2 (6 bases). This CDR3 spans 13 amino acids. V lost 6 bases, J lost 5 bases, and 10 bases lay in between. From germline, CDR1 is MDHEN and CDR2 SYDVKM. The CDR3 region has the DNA TGTGCCAGCAGCCTCGGGAGAACCGGGGAGCTGTTTTTT. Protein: CASSLGRTGELFF.

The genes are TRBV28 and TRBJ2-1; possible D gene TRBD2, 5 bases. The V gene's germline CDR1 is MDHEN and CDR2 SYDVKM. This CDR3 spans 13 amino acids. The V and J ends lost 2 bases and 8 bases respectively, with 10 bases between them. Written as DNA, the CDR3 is TGTGCCAGCAGTTTACTAGCTTGGTATGAGCAGTTCTTC. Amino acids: CASSLLAWYEQFF.

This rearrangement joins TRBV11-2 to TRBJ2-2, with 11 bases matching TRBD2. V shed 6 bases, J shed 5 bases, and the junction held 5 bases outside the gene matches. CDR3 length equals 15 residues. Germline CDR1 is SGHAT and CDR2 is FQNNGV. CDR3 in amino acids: CASRLAGVGTGELFF. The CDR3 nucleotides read TGTGCCAGCAGACTAGCGGGAGTAGGGACCGGGGAGCTGTTTTTT.

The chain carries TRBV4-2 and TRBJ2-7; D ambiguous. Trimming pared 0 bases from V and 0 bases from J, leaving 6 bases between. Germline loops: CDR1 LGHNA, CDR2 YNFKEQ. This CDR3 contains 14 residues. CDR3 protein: CASSQDWSSYEQYF. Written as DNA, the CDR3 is TGTGCCAGCAGCCAAGATTGGAGCTCCTACGAGCAGTACTTC.